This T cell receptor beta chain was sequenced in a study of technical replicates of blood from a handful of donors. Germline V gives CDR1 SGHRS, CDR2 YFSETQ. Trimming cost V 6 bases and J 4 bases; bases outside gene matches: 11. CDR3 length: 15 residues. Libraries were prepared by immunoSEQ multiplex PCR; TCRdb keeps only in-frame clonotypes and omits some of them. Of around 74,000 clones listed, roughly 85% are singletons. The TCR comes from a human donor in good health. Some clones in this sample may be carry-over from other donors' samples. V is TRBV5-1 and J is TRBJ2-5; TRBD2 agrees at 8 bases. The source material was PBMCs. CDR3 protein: CASMGFSGVPETQYF. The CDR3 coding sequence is TGCGCCAGCATGGGGTTTAGCGGGGTCCCAGAGACCCAGTACTTC.